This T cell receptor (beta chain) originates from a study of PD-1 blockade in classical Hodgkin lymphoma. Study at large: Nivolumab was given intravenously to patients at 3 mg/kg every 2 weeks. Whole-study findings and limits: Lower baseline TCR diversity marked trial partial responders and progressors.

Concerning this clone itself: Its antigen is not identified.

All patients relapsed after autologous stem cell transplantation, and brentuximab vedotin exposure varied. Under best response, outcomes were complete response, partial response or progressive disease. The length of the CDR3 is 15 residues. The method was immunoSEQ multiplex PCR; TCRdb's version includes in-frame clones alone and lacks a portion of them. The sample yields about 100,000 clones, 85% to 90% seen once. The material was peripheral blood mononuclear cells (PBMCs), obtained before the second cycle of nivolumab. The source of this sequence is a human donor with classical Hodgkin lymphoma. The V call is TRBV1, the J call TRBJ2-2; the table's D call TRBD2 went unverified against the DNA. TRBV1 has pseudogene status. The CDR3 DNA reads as TGCACCAGCAGCCGGCGGGGGGGCCCCACCGGGGAGCTGTTTTTT. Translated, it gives CTSSRRGGPTGELFF.